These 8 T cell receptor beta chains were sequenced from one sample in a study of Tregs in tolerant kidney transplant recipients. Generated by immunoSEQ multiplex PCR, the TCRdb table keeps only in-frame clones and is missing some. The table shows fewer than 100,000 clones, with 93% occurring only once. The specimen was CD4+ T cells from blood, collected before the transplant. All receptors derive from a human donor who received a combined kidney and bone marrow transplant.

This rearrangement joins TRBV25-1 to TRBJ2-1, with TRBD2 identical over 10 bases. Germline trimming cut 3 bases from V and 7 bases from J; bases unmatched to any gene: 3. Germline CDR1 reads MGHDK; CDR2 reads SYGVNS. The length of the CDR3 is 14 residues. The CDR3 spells CASSDPGLANEQFF. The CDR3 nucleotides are TGTGCCAGCAGTGACCCGGGACTAGCGAATGAGCAGTTCTTC.

The CDR3 protein is CATTGTEVPDTQYF. In DNA, the CDR3 is TGTGCCACCACCGGGACTGAAGTCCCAGATACGCAGTATTTT. The chain carries TRBV5-6 and TRBJ2-3, with D perhaps TRBD2 (6 bases). V lost 9 bases and J 4 bases, leaving 18 bases between the germline ends. Germline CDR1 is SGHDT and CDR2 is YYEEEE. The CDR3 consists of 14 residues.

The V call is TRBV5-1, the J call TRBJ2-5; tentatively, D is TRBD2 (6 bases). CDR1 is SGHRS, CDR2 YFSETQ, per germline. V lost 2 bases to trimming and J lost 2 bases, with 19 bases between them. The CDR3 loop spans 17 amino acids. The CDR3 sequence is CASSLPPSGYRQETQYF. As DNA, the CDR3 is TGCGCCAGCAGCTTACCCCCCAGCGGGTACAGACAAGAGACCCAGTACTTC.

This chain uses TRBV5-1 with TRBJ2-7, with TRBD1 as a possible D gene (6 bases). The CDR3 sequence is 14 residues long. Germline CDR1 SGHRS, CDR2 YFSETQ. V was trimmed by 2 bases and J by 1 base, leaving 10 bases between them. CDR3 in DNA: TGCGCCAGCAGCTTTTACAGGGAGTCCTACGAGCAGTACTTC. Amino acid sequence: CASSFYRESYEQYF.

The CDR3 DNA sequence: TGTGCCAGCATCGACGGGGTCAGGGGCTACGAGCAGTACTTC. Amino acid sequence: CASIDGVRGYEQYF. V usage is TRBV6-4 and J usage is TRBJ2-7; D perhaps matches TRBD1 (6 bases). CDR1 and CDR2 (germline): MRHNA, SNTAGT. Trimming cost V 7 bases and J 3 bases, with 16 bases left between them. The CDR3 extends over 14 amino acids.

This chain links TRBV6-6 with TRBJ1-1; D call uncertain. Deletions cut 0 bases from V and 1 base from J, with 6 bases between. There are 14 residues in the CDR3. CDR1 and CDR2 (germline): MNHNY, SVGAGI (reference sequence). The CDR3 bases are TGTGCCAGCAGTTACTCGAGACAGAACACTGAAGCTTTCTTT. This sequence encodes CASSYSRQNTEAFF.

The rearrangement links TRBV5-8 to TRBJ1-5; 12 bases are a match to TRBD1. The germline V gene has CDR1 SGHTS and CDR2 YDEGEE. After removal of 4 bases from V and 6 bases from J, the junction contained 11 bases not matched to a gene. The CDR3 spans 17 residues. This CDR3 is CASSLLGQGAGGQPQHF. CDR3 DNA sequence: TGTGCCAGCAGCCTATTGGGACAGGGGGCGGGCGGTCAGCCCCAGCATTTT.

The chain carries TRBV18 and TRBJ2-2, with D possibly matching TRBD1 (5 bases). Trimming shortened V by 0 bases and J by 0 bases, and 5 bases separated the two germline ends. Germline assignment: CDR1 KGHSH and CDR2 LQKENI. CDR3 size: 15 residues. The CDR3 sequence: CASSPPTANTGELFF. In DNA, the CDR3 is TGTGCCAGCTCACCACCGACAGCGAACACCGGGGAGCTGTTTTTT.